The 5 T cell receptor beta chains below come from one sample, sequenced in a study of T-cell memory formation after mild COVID-19. TCRdb re-analysed the 5' RACE reads in MiXCR, keeping a single row per CDR3 protein. The table has roughly 190,000 distinct CDR3 sequences, 27% seen once; the top ten hold 9.5% to 12%. The sequenced sample was PBMCs or a T cell subset sorted from them (not recorded which). The receptors here all came from an adult woman who had mild COVID-19 (a few samples of this study predate the infection). Cell type and time point are not known.

The chain couples TRBV6-6 to TRBJ2-3; 11 bases match TRBD2. This CDR3 is built from 12 residues. The V gene end was trimmed by 8 bases and the J gene end by 8 bases; junction bases not matched to a gene: 3. CDR1 is MNHNY and CDR2 is SVGAGI in the germline V gene (reference sequence). CDR3 nucleotides: TGTGCCAGCCTAGCGGGAGGAGGTACGCAGTATTTT. This encodes CASLAGGGTQYF.

Many counts were recorded for this clonotype. The chain couples TRBV4-2 to TRBJ2-1; tentatively, D is TRBD2 (6 bases). This CDR3 spans 15 amino acids. Deletions cut 3 bases from V and 0 bases from J, with 9 bases between. Germline V gives CDR1 LGHNA, CDR2 YNFKEQ. The CDR3 reads CASSHREASYNEQFF. Here the CDR3 DNA reads TGTGCCAGCAGCCACAGGGAGGCCTCCTACAATGAGCAGTTCTTC.

V gene TRBV20-1 combines with J gene TRBJ2-1, with 10 bases aligning to TRBD1. J lost 6 bases, V lost 6 bases, and 8 bases had no gene match. The CDR3 totals 14 residues. Germline assignment: CDR1 DFQATT and CDR2 SNEGSKA (reference sequence). CDR3 in DNA: TGCAGTGCCTTGGGACAGGGGCCCGGCAATGAGCAGTTCTTC. It specifies CSALGQGPGNEQFF.

The chain couples TRBV7-2 to TRBJ2-7, with D maybe TRBD2 (5 bases). Per the germline V gene, CDR1 is SGHTA and CDR2 is FQGNSA. Deletions cut 5 bases from V and 3 bases from J, with 14 bases between. The CDR3 contains 14 residues. The CDR3 region has the DNA TGTGCCAGCAGCCCCTTCGCCGGGGACTACGAGCAGTACTTC. Its protein is CASSPFAGDYEQYF.

DNA of the CDR3: TGCAGTGCTGGCAGACGGCCTCAAGAGACCCAGTACTTC. Translating gives CSAGRRPQETQYF. The chain combines TRBV20-1 with TRBJ2-5; D is unresolved. CDR3 size: 13 residues. Germline assignment: CDR1 DFQATT and CDR2 SNEGSKA (reference sequence). V was shortened by 5 bases and J by 2 bases, with 12 bases between the two germline ends.